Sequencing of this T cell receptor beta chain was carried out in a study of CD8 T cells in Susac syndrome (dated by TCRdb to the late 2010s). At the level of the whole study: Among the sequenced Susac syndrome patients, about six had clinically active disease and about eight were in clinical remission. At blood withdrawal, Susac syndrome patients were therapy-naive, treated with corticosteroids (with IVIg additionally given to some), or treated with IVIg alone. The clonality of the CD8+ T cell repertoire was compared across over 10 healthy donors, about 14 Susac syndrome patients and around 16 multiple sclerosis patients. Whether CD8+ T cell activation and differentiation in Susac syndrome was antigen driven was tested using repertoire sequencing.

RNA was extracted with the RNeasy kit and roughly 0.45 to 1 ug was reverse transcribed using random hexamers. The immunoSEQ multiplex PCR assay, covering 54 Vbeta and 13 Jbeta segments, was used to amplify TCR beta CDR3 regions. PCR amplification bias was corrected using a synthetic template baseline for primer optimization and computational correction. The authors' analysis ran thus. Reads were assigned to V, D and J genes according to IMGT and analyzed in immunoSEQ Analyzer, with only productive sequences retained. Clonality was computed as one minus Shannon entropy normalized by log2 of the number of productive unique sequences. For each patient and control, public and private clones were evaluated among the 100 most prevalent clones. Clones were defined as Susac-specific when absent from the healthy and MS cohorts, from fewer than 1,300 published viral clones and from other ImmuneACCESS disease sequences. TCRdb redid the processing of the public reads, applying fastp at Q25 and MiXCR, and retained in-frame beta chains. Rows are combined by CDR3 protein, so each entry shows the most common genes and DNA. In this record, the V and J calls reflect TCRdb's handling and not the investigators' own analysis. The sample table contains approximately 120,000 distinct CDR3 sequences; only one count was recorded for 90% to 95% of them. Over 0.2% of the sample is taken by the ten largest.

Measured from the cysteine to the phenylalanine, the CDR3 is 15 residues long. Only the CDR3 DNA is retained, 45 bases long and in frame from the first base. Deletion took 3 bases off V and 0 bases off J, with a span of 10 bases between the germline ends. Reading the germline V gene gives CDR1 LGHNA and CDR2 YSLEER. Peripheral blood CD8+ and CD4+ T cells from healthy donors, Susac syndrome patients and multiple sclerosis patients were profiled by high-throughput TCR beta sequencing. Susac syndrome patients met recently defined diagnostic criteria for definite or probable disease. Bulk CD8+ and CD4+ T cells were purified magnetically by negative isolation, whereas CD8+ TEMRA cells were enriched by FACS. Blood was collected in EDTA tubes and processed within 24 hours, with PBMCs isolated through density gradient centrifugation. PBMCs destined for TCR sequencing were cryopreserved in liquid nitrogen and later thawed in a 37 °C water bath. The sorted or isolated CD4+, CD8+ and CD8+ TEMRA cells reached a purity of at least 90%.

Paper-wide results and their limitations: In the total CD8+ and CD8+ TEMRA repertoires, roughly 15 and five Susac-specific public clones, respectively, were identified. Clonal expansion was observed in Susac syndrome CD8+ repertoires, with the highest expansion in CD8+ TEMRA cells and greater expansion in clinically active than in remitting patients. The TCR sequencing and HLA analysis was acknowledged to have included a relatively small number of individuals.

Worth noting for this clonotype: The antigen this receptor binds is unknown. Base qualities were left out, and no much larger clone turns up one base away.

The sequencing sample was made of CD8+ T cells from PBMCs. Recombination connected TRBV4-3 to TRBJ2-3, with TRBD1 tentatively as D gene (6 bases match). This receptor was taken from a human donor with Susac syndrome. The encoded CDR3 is CASSQTGRSTDTQYF. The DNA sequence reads TGCGCCAGCAGCCAGACAGGCCGTAGCACAGATACGCAGTATTTT.